The present TCR beta chain was sequenced within a study of CD8 T cells in Susac syndrome. CD8+ and CD4+ T cells from blood underwent TCR beta sequencing. The multiple sclerosis controls comprised treatment-naive patients whose relapsing-remitting disease was stable or active. An input of about 0.5 to 1 ug of RNA was subjected to reverse transcription using random hexamers. Amplification of TCR beta CDR3 was carried out by immunoSEQ multiplex PCR, which covered 54 Vbeta and 13 Jbeta segments. Using its own MiXCR run on the immunoSEQ multiplex PCR reads, TCRdb lists one record per CDR3 protein. The profile shows 100,000 to 150,000 distinct CDR3 sequences, 80% of them singletons. Germline V lookup: CDR1 SNHLY, CDR2 FYNNEI. This CDR3 has 13 residues.

Sequencing was done on a sample of CD8+ T cells from PBMCs. This TCR was recovered from a human donor with multiple sclerosis. V is TRBV2 and J is TRBJ1-5; D may be TRBD1 (5 bases). CDR3 bases: TGTGCTCGAGGGGCAGATAGCAATCAGCCCCAGCATTTT. This encodes CARGADSNQPQHF.